One and the same sample provided the 29 T cell receptor beta chains below, sequenced in a study of blood T cell repertoires in COVID-19. Libraries were prepared by immunoSEQ multiplex PCR; TCRdb keeps only in-frame clonotypes and omits some of them. In the table there are roughly 360,000 clones, 80% to 90% of which are singletons. Material for sequencing was PBMCs or T cells enriched from blood (not recorded which). The receptor set was obtained from a man aged 25-40 years who had recovered from COVID-19.

This chain connects TRBV27 to TRBJ2-5; 7 bases match TRBD2. Germline V gene data show CDR1 as MNHEY and CDR2 as SMNVEV (reference sequence). V shed 7 bases and J 1 base; nucleotides not matched to a gene: 9. CDR3 length: 15 amino acids. The CDR3 is CASKDSWGGQETQYF. In DNA, the CDR3 is TGTGCCAGCAAAGACAGCTGGGGGGGCCAAGAGACCCAGTACTTC.

The chain joins TRBV4-1 to TRBJ1-4; no reliable D call. The V gene lost 2 bases and the J gene lost 6 bases, with 10 bases spanning the gap. Germline V gives CDR1 MGHRA, CDR2 YSYEKL. This CDR3 has 14 residues. CDR3 sequence (DNA): TGCGCCAGCAGCCAACCCGTATCTTATGAAAAACTGTTTTTT. As protein: CASSQPVSYEKLFF.

Written as DNA, the CDR3 is TGTGCCAGCAGCTCGGACAGGGCCCAGCCCCAGCATTTT. Its protein is CASSSDRAQPQHF. The chain couples TRBV7-2 to TRBJ1-5; TRBD1 aligns across 8 bases. The ends lost 4 bases at V and 7 bases at J; junction bases unmatched: 3. This CDR3 contains 13 residues. Per the germline V gene, CDR1 is SGHTA and CDR2 is FQGNSA.

The CDR3 loop is CASSQGGGAVNEQFF. CDR3 coding DNA: TGTGCCAGCAGCCAGGGCGGGGGGGCCGTCAACGAGCAGTTCTTC. The rearrangement uses TRBV4-2 and TRBJ2-1; 9 bases are a match to TRBD2. This CDR3 spans 15 amino acids. Unmatched junction bases numbered 10, after V lost 3 bases and J lost 10 bases. Germline assignment: CDR1 LGHNA and CDR2 YNFKEQ.

This chain uses TRBV7-2 with TRBJ2-7, with a tentative D call TRBD1 (7 bases). CDR3 length: 15 amino acids. V was trimmed by 1 base and J by 0 bases, leaving 10 bases between them. Germline V gives CDR1 SGHTA, CDR2 FQGNSA. CDR3 nucleotide sequence: TGTGCCAGCAGCTTAGAGCAGGGGGGCTCCTACGAGCAGTACTTC. Its translation: CASSLEQGGSYEQYF.

The count of this clone is one. The V gene is TRBV7-2, the J gene TRBJ1-2; TRBD1 agrees at 10 bases. With 5 bases clipped from V and 3 bases from J, the junction kept 3 bases outside the gene matches. This CDR3 has 14 residues. Germline assignment: CDR1 SGHTA and CDR2 FQGNSA. CDR3 region: CASSGQGVDYGYTF. The CDR3, as DNA: TGTGCCAGCAGCGGACAGGGGGTAGACTATGGCTACACCTTC.

The chain has TRBV29-1 and TRBJ2-3; 12 bases agree with TRBD2. Germline CDR1 reads SQVTM; CDR2 reads ANQGSEA. This CDR3 contains 17 residues. V lost 0 bases and J lost 2; bases outside the gene matches: 6. DNA of the CDR3: TGCAGCGTTGAAGATCTAGCGGGGGGGCACCCCACAGATACGCAGTATTTT. This codes for CSVEDLAGGHPTDTQYF.

The chain is built from TRBV25-1 and TRBJ1-4, with D hard to call. The CDR3 contains 14 residues. Germline V CDR1 and CDR2: MGHDK, SYGVNS. V dropped 5 bases and J dropped 8 bases, with 15 bases sitting between them. CDR3 in amino acids: CASSPSRSSEKLFF. The CDR3 DNA reads as TGTGCCAGCAGTCCAAGTCGAAGCTCCGAAAAACTGTTTTTT.

This chain links TRBV6-6 with TRBJ2-5; 8 bases match TRBD1. This CDR3 has 14 residues. V lost 7 bases to trimming and J lost 5 bases; unmatched junction nucleotides: 9. CDR1 is MNHNY and CDR2 is SVGAGI in the germline V gene (reference sequence). Here the CDR3 reads CASNLRGRWETQYF. CDR3 DNA: TGTGCCAGCAACCTCAGGGGGCGTTGGGAGACCCAGTACTTC.

CDR3 in amino acids: CASMIDQDTEAFF. Written as DNA, the CDR3 is TGTGCCAGCATGATCGATCAGGACACTGAAGCTTTCTTT. The chain couples TRBV7-9 to TRBJ1-1; D not certain. Germline V gives CDR1 SEHNR, CDR2 FQNEAQ (reference sequence). This CDR3 has 13 residues. The V end was cut by 7 bases, the J end by 3 bases, with 12 bases between.

The chain combines TRBV3-1 (or the pseudogene TRBV3-2) with TRBJ2-7; 8 bases are shared with TRBD2. The junction had 8 bases not matched to a gene; V was cut back by 7 bases and J by 6 bases. Germline V gene lookup returns CDR1 LGHDT and CDR2 YNNKEL (reference sequence). CDR3 length: 13 residues. This CDR3 reads CASNDAGGAEQYF. The CDR3 DNA follows: TGTGCCAGCAATGATGCGGGAGGAGCCGAGCAGTACTTC.

The V and J genes are TRBV27 and TRBJ2-7; D uncertain. Trimming pared 3 bases from V and 3 bases from J, leaving 9 bases between. CDR1 is MNHEY, CDR2 SMNVEV, per germline (reference sequence). The CDR3 loop spans 13 amino acids. CDR3 nucleotide sequence: TGTGCCAGCAGTTTCATCCCGGGCTACGAGCAGTACTTC. Amino acid sequence: CASSFIPGYEQYF.

CDR3 in amino acids: CSAAGTGENTEAFF. CDR3 in DNA: TGCAGCGCAGCCGGGACAGGGGAGAACACTGAAGCTTTCTTT. The chain employs TRBV29-1 and TRBJ1-1; 10 bases are shared with TRBD1. Germline V lookup: CDR1 SQVTM, CDR2 ANQGSEA. V gave up 7 bases and J gave up 1 base; unmatched junction bases: 6. CDR3 length: 14 residues.

The rearrangement joins TRBV5-1 to TRBJ2-2; a weak D match, TRBD2 (6 bases). Germline CDR1 reads SGHRS; CDR2 reads YFSETQ. The V end was cut by 7 bases, the J end by 7 bases, with 17 bases between. CDR3 length equals 14 residues. CDR3 DNA sequence: TGCGCCAGCCGGACCGCCGCGGAGGGCGGGGAGCTGTTTTTT. The encoded protein is CASRTAAEGGELFF.

This chain joins TRBV11-3 and TRBJ2-1; 8 bases fit TRBD1. The J segment lost 4 bases and the V segment lost 2 bases, leaving 4 bases of the junction unmatched. In germline, CDR1 is SGHNT, CDR2 YENEEA. The CDR3 consists of 15 residues. The CDR3 region is CASSLQGARYNEQFF. The CDR3 DNA follows: TGTGCCAGCAGCTTACAGGGGGCTAGGTACAATGAGCAGTTCTTC.

This clone is a singleton in its sample. This chain connects TRBV30 to TRBJ2-1; 14 nucleotides match TRBD2. Losses at the gene ends were 4 bases for V and 7 bases for J; bases not matched to a gene: 9. This CDR3 is 16 amino acids long. The germline gives CDR1 GTSNPN, CDR2 SVGIG (reference sequence). The CDR3 region is CAWTERLAGGYNEQFF. DNA for the CDR3: TGTGCCTGGACCGAACGACTAGCGGGGGGGTATAATGAGCAGTTCTTC.

The rearrangement joins TRBV4-3 to TRBJ1-2; 7 nucleotides match TRBD1. Germline trimming cut 0 bases from V and 8 bases from J; bases unmatched to any gene: 27. The CDR3 sequence is 21 residues long. From germline, CDR1 is LGHNA and CDR2 YSLEER. CDR3 nucleotide sequence: TGCGCCAGCAGCCAAGATATCAACGCCCTCCACGGAAAAAACAGGGGCGGGGGCTACACCTTC. This sequence encodes CASSQDINALHGKNRGGGYTF.

This rearrangement joins TRBV12-1 to TRBJ2-7; no check of the table's D call, TRBD1, against the DNA was made. TRBV12-1 is noted as a pseudogene. The CDR3 totals 12 residues. The CDR3 protein is CASSSNRGGWYF. CDR3 DNA: TGTGCCAGCAGCTCGAACAGGGGGGGTTGGTACTTC.

This sequence joins TRBV18 and TRBJ1-4; D remains unclear. Trimming removed 4 bases from V and 7 bases from J, with 10 bases in between. Per germline, CDR1 KGHSH and CDR2 LQKENI. The CDR3 covers 13 residues. The CDR3 spells CASSRGPREKLFF. The CDR3 DNA reads TGTGCCAGCTCACGCGGTCCCCGTGAAAAACTGTTTTTT. The full variable domain, with the rest looked up from reference TRBV18 and TRBJ1-4, is NAGVMQNPRHLVRRRGQEARLRCSPMKGHSHVYWYRQLPEEGLKFMVYLQKENIIDESGMPKERFSAEFPKEGPSILRIQQVVRGDSAAYFCASSRGPREKLFFGSGTQLSVL.

The CDR3 sequence: CASSPRAGANFRAEAFF. CDR3 coding DNA: TGTGCCAGCAGCCCACGGGCAGGGGCAAATTTCAGGGCTGAAGCTTTCTTT. The chain uses TRBV7-9 and TRBJ1-1; D is possibly TRBD1 (6 bases). CDR3 length equals 17 residues. Germline V gives CDR1 SEHNR, CDR2 FQNEAQ (reference sequence). Between the trimmed V and J ends, which lost 5 bases and 6 bases, there was a span of 25 bases.

The genes are TRBV6-4 and TRBJ2-7; tentatively, D is TRBD2 (7 bases). CDR3 length: 15 amino acids. Trimming took off 10 bases at V and 4 bases at J, with 23 bases between the two ends. Germline CDR1 and CDR2: MRHNA and SNTAGT. The CDR3 bases are TGTGCCACCTTCCAGGACGGAAGGGGGGGGTACGAGCAGTACTTC. This gives the protein CATFQDGRGGYEQYF.

The chain joins TRBV10-2 to TRBJ1-2; D unresolved. This CDR3 contains 18 residues. Germline V lookup: CDR1 WSHSY, CDR2 SAAADI. Between the trimmed V and J ends, which lost 0 bases and 6 bases, there was a span of 23 bases. In nucleotides, the CDR3 is TGCGCCAGCAGTGAGTCGAGTCGGCACCTGCGGAGTGCAAATGGCTACACCTTC. This encodes CASSESSRHLRSANGYTF.

The V and J genes are TRBV21-1 and TRBJ1-1. TRBV21-1 is deemed a pseudogene. The CDR3 length is 12 residues. CDR3 in amino acids: CASMRENTEAFF. In DNA form, the CDR3 reads TGTGCCAGCATGCGGGAGAACACTGAAGCTTTCTTT.

This clone appeared a single time. CDR3 region: CASSRSGAGNTIYF. The DNA for the CDR3 is TGTGCCAGCAGTCGATCAGGGGCTGGAAACACCATATATTTT. The gene calls are TRBV25-1 and TRBJ1-3; the D gene is possibly TRBD1 (6 bases). V was shortened by 5 bases and J by 2 bases, with 10 bases between the two germline ends. In germline, CDR1 is MGHDK, CDR2 SYGVNS. This CDR3 region has 14 residues.

This chain uses TRBV4-3 with TRBJ2-1, with 7 bases fitting TRBD2. The CDR3 has 13 amino acids. V lost 0 bases to trimming and J lost 15 bases; unmatched junction nucleotides: 8. From germline, CDR1 is LGHNA and CDR2 YSLEER. The CDR3 coding sequence is TGCGCCAGCAGCCAAGAAGGTGGGGGGGAAGGGTTCTTC. This codes for CASSQEGGGEGFF.

CDR3 sequence: CASSPRDSSSYEQYF. The DNA for the CDR3 is TGTGCCAGCAGCCCTCGGGACAGTAGCTCCTACGAGCAGTACTTC. J is TRBJ2-7 and V is TRBV7-9; TRBD1 matches at 7 bases. Trimming at V came to 5 bases and at J to 0 bases, leaving 7 bases not matched to a gene. CDR1 is SEHNR, CDR2 FQNEAQ, per germline (reference sequence). The CDR3 spans 15 residues.

The V gene is TRBV30, the J gene TRBJ2-1; 10 positions agree with TRBD1. CDR1 and CDR2 (germline): GTSNPN, SVGIG (reference sequence). V lost 5 bases, J lost 3 bases, and 1 base stayed unmatched. The CDR3 spans 13 residues. The CDR3 nucleotides are TGTGCCTGGGGACAGGGGGGCTACAATGAGCAGTTCTTC. This encodes CAWGQGGYNEQFF. The full variable domain, completed using reference TRBV30 and TRBJ2-1, is SQTIHQWPATLVQPVGSPLSLECTVEGTSNPNLYWYRQAAGRGLQLLFYSVGIGQISSEVPQNLSASRPQDRQFILSSKKLLLSDSGFYLCAWGQGGYNEQFFGPGTRLTVL.

This chain joins TRBV2 and TRBJ2-6; maybe TRBD1 (6 bases). CDR1 SNHLY and CDR2 FYNNEI come from the germline V gene. The ends were cut back, 0 bases at V and 2 bases at J, with 8 bases in the middle. The CDR3 consists of 16 residues. CDR3 nucleotide sequence: TGTGCCAGCAGTGAAGCGGCAGGGGCTGGGGCCAACGTCCTGACTTTC. Protein: CASSEAAGAGANVLTF.

This clone was counted between two and nine times. The rearrangement joins TRBV11-3 to TRBJ1-1; unclear D gene. CDR1 is SGHNT and CDR2 is YENEEA in the germline V gene. Trimming removed 5 bases from V and 4 bases from J, with 11 bases in between. This CDR3 contains 13 residues. The CDR3 protein is CASSGVSGTEAFF. CDR3 coding DNA: TGTGCCAGCAGCGGAGTGTCGGGCACTGAAGCTTTCTTT.